The 27 T cell receptor beta chains reported below all come from one sample, sequenced in a study of blood T cells in healthy people across ages (dated by TCRdb to about 2015). Library method: 5' RACE. Reads for this sample came from an Illumina HiSeq 2500. A second PCR of roughly 7 to 12 cycles was run with a J-beta primer mix and a sample-barcoded 5' primer. TCRdb cleaned the public reads at Q25 with fastp, built clones with MiXCR and kept in-frame beta chains. Identical CDR3 proteins give one entry, which carries the most common genes and DNA. This sample holds 1.5 million to 1.8 million distinct CDR3 sequences; approximately 39% were observed only once. Under 5% of the sample comes from the top ten. The sample was blood. Receptors were obtained from a woman aged 18 to 35 in good health.

V gene TRBV20-1 combines with J gene TRBJ2-3; 8 bases line up with TRBD2. V lost 3 bases, J lost 5 bases, and 7 bases stayed unmatched. The CDR3 length is 14 residues. The germline gives CDR1 DFQATT, CDR2 SNEGSKA (reference sequence). CDR3 in amino acids: CSASFSGVVDTQYF. DNA for the CDR3: TGCAGTGCTAGCTTTAGCGGGGTTGTAGATACGCAGTATTTT.

The chain has TRBV5-5 and TRBJ2-3, with unresolved D. The CDR3 consists of 14 residues. With 1 base removed from V and 4 bases from J, the gap between germline ends came to 10 bases. Germline-derived CDR1 and CDR2 are SGHKS and YYEKEE (reference sequence). For the CDR3, the DNA is TGTGCCAGCAGCTTGCCTGCCGCCCCAGATACGCAGTATTTT. It encodes CASSLPAAPDTQYF.

On this clonotype: One junction end does not reproduce the germline sequence, and a read error may be involved. The chain has TRBV4-1 and TRBJ1-5; D gene unclear. Looked up from germline, CDR1 is MGHRA and CDR2 is YSYEKL. The CDR3 is made up of 16 amino acids. The CDR3 sequence: CASSQSSGYSNQPRHF. In nucleotides, the CDR3 is TGCGCCAGCAGCCAATCCAGTGGATATAGCAATCAGCCCCGGCATTTT.

The chain links TRBV30 to TRBJ2-7; TRBD1 might be the D (6 bases). CDR1 is GTSNPN and CDR2 is SVGIG in the germline V gene (reference sequence). V lost 5 bases to trimming and J lost 3 bases, with 11 bases between them. This CDR3 contains 12 residues. The CDR3 coding sequence is TGTGCCTGGGACACAGGGAACTACGAGCAGTACTTC. Translated, it gives CAWDTGNYEQYF. The full variable domain, with the rest looked up from reference TRBV30 and TRBJ2-7, is SQTIHQWPATLVQPVGSPLSLECTVEGTSNPNLYWYRQAAGRGLQLLFYSVGIGQISSEVPQNLSASRPQDRQFILSSKKLLLSDSGFYLCAWDTGNYEQYFGPGTRLTVT.

The chain is built from TRBV12-3 or TRBV12-4 and TRBJ1-1; D is perhaps TRBD1 (5 bases). V was trimmed by 3 bases and J by 6 bases, leaving 17 bases between them. The CDR3 spans 15 residues. CDR3 sequence (DNA): TGTGCCAGCAGTTTTGGGACGTCCCTATACGCTGAAGCTTTCTTT. This encodes CASSFGTSLYAEAFF.

The chain recombines TRBV29-1 with TRBJ1-1; TRBD1 agrees at 7 bases. Germline V gene sequence: CDR1 SQVTM, CDR2 ANQGSEA. This CDR3 region has 15 residues. After removal of 4 bases from V and 1 base from J, the junction contained 9 bases not matched to a gene. This CDR3 is CSVGLTGNKNTEAFF. As DNA, the CDR3 is TGCAGCGTTGGGCTGACAGGGAACAAGAACACTGAAGCTTTCTTT.

In its sample, this clonotype was seen a few times. This chain joins TRBV5-6 and TRBJ2-5; 15 nucleotides line up with TRBD2. The CDR3 contains 19 residues. Per germline, CDR1 SGHDT and CDR2 YYEEEE. The V and J ends lost 1 base and 1 base, in that order; junction bases with no gene match: 8. Written as DNA, the CDR3 is TGTGCCAGCAGCTTGTTCCGGACTAGCGGGGGGGTGGGCCAAGAGACCCAGTACTTC. This encodes CASSLFRTSGGVGQETQYF.

CDR3 nucleotides: TGTGCCAGCAGCGTAGCGATGGGTGGCTCCTACAATGAGCAGTTCTTC. Translation: CASSVAMGGSYNEQFF. The chain is built from TRBV9 and TRBJ2-1; no definite D call. CDR1 and CDR2 (germline): SGDLS, YYNGEE. V gave up 0 bases and J gave up 0 bases, with 10 bases separating them. This CDR3 region has 16 residues.

This clonotype was picked up a small number of times. V and J are TRBV3-1 and TRBJ2-5, with 8 bases fitting TRBD2. V lost 6 bases to trimming and J lost 5 bases; unmatched junction nucleotides: 5. The CDR3 sequence is 13 residues long. Looked up from germline, CDR1 is LGHDT and CDR2 is YNNKEL (reference sequence). In nucleotides, the CDR3 is TGTGCCAGCAGTACTAGCGGACCGGAGACCCAGTACTTC. This sequence encodes CASSTSGPETQYF.

Details on this clonotype: One end of the junction does not line up with germline, which may come from a read error. J is TRBJ2-1 and V is TRBV12-3 or TRBV12-4; TRBD2 matches at 8 bases. The CDR3 is made up of 15 amino acids. The CDR3 DNA reads TGTACCAGCAGTTTATACGGGAGGGGGGGGAATGAGCAGTTCTTC. Translated, it gives CTSSLYGRGGNEQFF.

This chain uses TRBV7-2 with TRBJ2-7, with a weak D call TRBD2 (6 bases). Trimming removed 4 bases from V and 1 base from J, with 14 bases in between. This CDR3 has 15 residues. Germline lookup yields CDR1 SGHTA and CDR2 FQGNSA. The CDR3 here is CASSSRDFPSYEQYF. The CDR3 DNA sequence: TGTGCCAGCAGCTCCCGGGACTTCCCTTCCTACGAGCAGTACTTC.

The sample holds a few counts of this clonotype. V gene TRBV4-1 combines with J gene TRBJ2-7, with 9 bases identical to TRBD2. The last part of the DNA fits TRBJ2-5 better; the J call may be wrong. This CDR3 is built from 14 residues. Germline CDR1 and CDR2: MGHRA and YSYEKL. CDR3 nucleotide sequence: TGCGCCAGCAGCTACGGACTAGCGAGGGAGACCCAGTACTTC. Translating gives CASSYGLARETQYF.

The chain uses TRBV7-9 and TRBJ2-7; D unresolved. The ends were cut back, 8 bases at V and 3 bases at J, with 14 bases in the middle. The CDR3 loop spans 13 amino acids. Germline V gives CDR1 SEHNR, CDR2 FQNEAQ (reference sequence). CDR3 protein: CASRTSVSYEQYF. In nucleotides, the CDR3 is TGTGCCAGCCGCACCTCGGTGAGCTACGAGCAGTACTTC. Complete variable domain (other parts from reference TRBV7-9 and TRBJ2-7): DTGVSQNPRHKITKRGQNVTFRCDPISEHNRLYWYRQTLGQGPEFLTYFQNEAQLEKSRLLSDRFSAERPKGSFSTLEIQRTEQGDSAMYLCASRTSVSYEQYFGPGTRLTVT.

V gene TRBV28 combines with J gene TRBJ2-2; D gene uncertain. Germline lookup yields CDR1 MDHEN and CDR2 SYDVKM. V was cut by 6 bases and J by 0 bases, with 14 bases left in between. The CDR3 contains 16 residues. In nucleotides, the CDR3 is TGTGCCAGCAGGACTCACGGGCTCACGAACACCGGGGAGCTGTTTTTT. Residues: CASRTHGLTNTGELFF.

The gene calls are TRBV20-1 and TRBJ2-5; 13 nucleotides match TRBD2. The germline gives CDR1 DFQATT, CDR2 SNEGSKA (reference sequence). The CDR3 spans 14 residues. V dropped 5 bases and J dropped 5; count of bases not matched to a gene: 5. In nucleotides, the CDR3 is TGCAGTGCTGCGACTAGCGGGGGGCGGGAGACCCAGTACTTC. Translating it yields CSAATSGGRETQYF.

The chain couples TRBV5-1 to TRBJ1-1; possible D gene TRBD1, 5 bases. CDR1 and CDR2 from the germline V gene are SGHRS and YFSETQ. The CDR3 sequence is 14 residues long. V was trimmed by 2 bases and J by 3 bases, leaving 11 bases between them. In DNA form, the CDR3 reads TGCGCCAGCAGCTTTTGGGGGGAGGACACTGAAGCTTTCTTT. Encoded protein: CASSFWGEDTEAFF.

CDR3 nucleotides: TGTGCCAGCAGAAATGGGGGGGCGAATGAGCAGTTCTTC. Residues: CASRNGGANEQFF. The genes are TRBV12-3 or TRBV12-4 and TRBJ2-1; tentatively, D is TRBD2 (7 bases). Trimming stripped 6 bases from V and 7 bases from J, with 13 bases between. The CDR3 extends over 13 amino acids.

The table lists this clonotype with a few counts. V and J are TRBV11-3 and TRBJ1-5; 7 nucleotides align to TRBD1. J was trimmed by 0 bases and V by 5 bases; bases with no gene match: 4. CDR1 is SGHNT, CDR2 YENEEA, per germline. The CDR3 loop spans 15 amino acids. The CDR3, as DNA: TGTGCCAGCAGCCCCGGACAGGATAGCAATCAGCCCCAGCATTTT. This codes for CASSPGQDSNQPQHF.

The genes are TRBV6-6 and TRBJ2-7, with D perhaps TRBD2 (5 bases). Per the germline V gene, CDR1 is MNHNY and CDR2 is SVGAGI (reference sequence). V gave up 6 bases and J gave up 6 bases, with 12 bases separating them. The CDR3 runs to 12 residues. DNA for the CDR3: TGTGCCAGCAGAGTGGTCGGAGGCGAGCAGTACTTC. Its protein is CASRVVGGEQYF.

This clonotype was recorded a few times. This chain connects TRBV12-3 or TRBV12-4 to TRBJ2-2; 9 positions match TRBD1. The CDR3 covers 14 residues. After removal of 11 bases from V and 6 bases from J, the junction contained 10 bases not matched to a gene. CDR3 DNA sequence: TGTGCCTGTAGGGGGACAGGGTGGTCCGGGGAGCTGTTTTTT. It encodes CACRGTGWSGELFF.

The genes are TRBV5-1 and TRBJ2-5, with 8 bases matching TRBD1. The CDR3 has 15 residues. With 4 bases clipped from V and 2 bases from J, the junction kept 7 bases outside the gene matches. The V gene's germline CDR1 is SGHRS and CDR2 YFSETQ. In nucleotides, the CDR3 is TGCGCCAGCAGCATTGACAGGGGTTGGCAAGAGACCCAGTACTTC. Translated, it gives CASSIDRGWQETQYF.

The rearrangement joins TRBV2 to TRBJ2-1; the D gene is possibly TRBD2 (5 bases). CDR1 and CDR2 from the germline V gene are SNHLY and FYNNEI. V was trimmed by 10 bases and J by 14 bases, leaving 18 bases between them. The CDR3 has 11 residues. The CDR3 DNA reads as TGTGCCACTCACGGGGAGCCCGGCGAGTTCTTC. Its protein product is CATHGEPGEFF.

The V and J genes are TRBV27 and TRBJ1-2, with D tentatively TRBD1 (5 bases). The CDR3 totals 17 residues. The V end lost 6 bases, the J end lost 6 bases, and 26 bases lay between the germline ends. Germline V gene lookup returns CDR1 MNHEY and CDR2 SMNVEV (reference sequence). The CDR3 DNA is TGTGCCAGCAGCCACGAACTCGGGACGGCTGTTCGAGATGGCTACACCTTC. This gives the protein CASSHELGTAVRDGYTF.

This clonotype was picked up a small number of times. The CDR3 sequence: CAWSRTNNEQFF. DNA for the CDR3: TGTGCCTGGAGTAGGACAAACAATGAGCAGTTCTTC. The V gene is TRBV30, the J gene TRBJ2-1; D is possibly TRBD1 (5 bases). Trimming removed 2 bases at V and 5 bases at J, with 7 bases between. CDR1 GTSNPN and CDR2 SVGIG come from the germline V gene (reference sequence). The CDR3 totals 12 residues. Complete variable domain (other parts from reference TRBV30 and TRBJ2-1): SQTIHQWPATLVQPVGSPLSLECTVEGTSNPNLYWYRQAAGRGLQLLFYSVGIGQISSEVPQNLSASRPQDRQFILSSKKLLLSDSGFYLCAWSRTNNEQFFGPGTRLTVL.

This clonotype appeared a few times. The chain recombines TRBV4-1 with TRBJ1-4; D is undetermined. The CDR3 contains 17 residues. V was shortened by 1 base and J by 1 base, with 13 bases between the two germline ends. Germline V gene sequence: CDR1 MGHRA, CDR2 YSYEKL. DNA of the CDR3: TGCGCCAGCAGCCAAGGTCCAGCGCGGGAAACTAATGAAAAACTGTTTTTT. This encodes CASSQGPARETNEKLFF.

The chain has TRBV7-2 and TRBJ2-3, with 8 nucleotides matching TRBD2. With V trimmed by 1 base and J by 2 bases, 5 bases remained unmatched. The CDR3 spans 16 residues. CDR1 is SGHTA and CDR2 is FQGNSA in the germline V gene. The CDR3, as DNA: TGTGCCAGCAGCTTAGACGTTGGACTAGCCACAGATACGCAGTATTTT. Its protein product is CASSLDVGLATDTQYF.

This clonotype occurred a few times. The rearrangement uses TRBV12-3 or TRBV12-4 and TRBJ1-1; the D is unclear. This CDR3 has 16 residues. The V gene lost 6 bases and the J gene lost 0 bases, with 17 bases spanning the gap. CDR3 nucleotides: TGTGCCAGCAGCGAAGGCGTGGGGTCCATGAACACTGAAGCTTTCTTT. Its protein product is CASSEGVGSMNTEAFF.